Following are 22 T cell receptor beta chains from one sample sequenced in a study of CD8+ T cells in alopecia areata. Treatment specified: oral pan-JAK inhibitor, 5-10 mg twice daily. Isolated RNA was reverse transcribed into cDNA used as the sequencing template. Profiled with immunoSEQ multiplex PCR; TCRdb holds only in-frame clones, not every one. This table holds under 200,000 clones, around three fifths found once. The sequenced sample was CD4+ T cells sorted from blood, obtained at week 24, from a patient treated with tofacitinib. The source is a human donor with alopecia areata.

This clone has only one observation. This sample includes further DNA sequences coding for the same CDR3. The chain joins TRBV5-1 to TRBJ2-1; 11 bases match TRBD1. After removal of 4 bases from V and 1 base from J, the junction contained 13 bases not matched to a gene. The CDR3 totals 19 residues. Germline values: CDR1 SGHRS, CDR2 YFSETQ. CDR3 DNA: TGCGCCAGCAGCCTGGGGACAGGGGGATCTTTGAGTTCCTACAATGAGCAGTTCTTC. Protein sequence: CASSLGTGGSLSSYNEQFF.

The DNA of the CDR3 is TGTGCCAGCAGCAAGGGTTTTCAGGGAAAACTGTTTTTT. Protein sequence: CASSKGFQGKLFF. J is TRBJ1-4 and V is TRBV6-5; a weak D match, TRBD1 (5 bases). From germline, CDR1 is MNHEY and CDR2 SVGAGI. There are 13 residues in the CDR3. The V gene lost 6 bases and the J gene lost 10 bases, with 15 bases spanning the gap.

In its sample, this clone was seen once. Only one base separates this from a far larger clonotype, so it likely reflects a read error. This chain joins TRBV7-9 and TRBJ2-7; 10 positions match TRBD1. CDR1 is SEHNR and CDR2 is FQNEAQ in the germline V gene (reference sequence). Trimming took 7 bases from V and 0 from J; bases not matched to a gene: 3. The CDR3 sequence is 14 residues long. Here the CDR3 reads CASTRTGGSYEQYF. CDR3 DNA: TGTGCCAGCACCCGGACAGGGGGCTCCTACGAGCAGTACTTC.

The chain links TRBV6-6 to TRBJ1-6; 11 bases align to TRBD1. V dropped 8 bases and J dropped 10; count of bases not matched to a gene: 10. The V gene's germline CDR1 is MNHNY and CDR2 SVGAGI (reference sequence). The CDR3 has 15 residues. The CDR3 spells CASYTTGTGGSPLHF. The CDR3 DNA sequence: TGTGCCAGCTACACGACCGGGACAGGGGGATCACCCCTCCACTTT.

The sample holds a few counts of this clone. V and J are TRBV11-2 and TRBJ2-1; no reliable D call. The germline V and J ends were trimmed by 0 bases and 9 bases, with 9 bases remaining between them. Germline loops: CDR1 SGHAT, CDR2 FQNNGV. This CDR3 spans 13 amino acids. The CDR3 DNA is TGTGCCAGCAGCTTAGATTTGTCTCGTGAGCAGTTCTTC. Its translation: CASSLDLSREQFF.

This clone was seen only once. The V call is TRBV6-1, the J call TRBJ1-5; TRBD1 is a possible D gene (5 bases). Germline V CDR1 and CDR2: MNHNS, SASEGT. CDR3 length equals 15 residues. The V end lost 7 bases, the J end lost 1 base, and 14 bases lay between the germline ends. CDR3 loop: CASNSHGGSNQPQHF. The CDR3, as DNA: TGTGCCAGCAACTCACATGGGGGGAGCAATCAGCCCCAGCATTTT.

A note on this clone: At one of its ends the junction is not consistent with the germline gene, which may arise from a read error. The chain combines TRBV7-2 with TRBJ2-7; 9 bases line up with TRBD1. In germline, CDR1 is SGHTA, CDR2 FQGNSA. The CDR3 consists of 16 residues. CDR3 in amino acids: CASSLLVSDRGISYDF. The CDR3 DNA is TGTGCCAGCAGCTTATTAGTGTCGGACAGGGGAATTAGCTATGACTTC.

The chain links TRBV29-1 to TRBJ1-2, with D perhaps TRBD1 (6 bases). V was pared by 4 bases and J by 2 bases, with 14 bases between. The CDR3 totals 14 residues. Per germline, CDR1 SQVTM and CDR2 ANQGSEA. CDR3 nucleotide sequence: TGCAGCGTTGTAGAGGGGGGACGGAACTATGGCTACACCTTC. Protein sequence: CSVVEGGRNYGYTF.

The gene calls are TRBV4-2 and TRBJ2-4, with D perhaps TRBD2 (6 bases). Trimming took 1 base from V and 16 from J, leaving 20 bases between them. The CDR3 extends over 14 amino acids. CDR1 is LGHNA, CDR2 YNFKEQ, per germline. This chain's CDR3 is CASSQAGDPGTGYF. CDR3 nucleotides: TGTGCCAGCAGCCAAGCTGGGGACCCCGGGACTGGATACTTC.

This clone came up a few times. The chain employs TRBV29-1 and TRBJ2-7; possible D gene TRBD2, 6 bases. Germline V gives CDR1 SQVTM, CDR2 ANQGSEA. The CDR3 covers 12 residues. This CDR3 reads CIPGTVSYEQYF. CDR3 DNA: TGCATTCCAGGGACTGTTTCGTACGAGCAGTACTTC.

The genes are TRBV11-2 and TRBJ2-3; TRBD2 might be the D (6 bases). The CDR3 covers 15 residues. The germline V and J ends were trimmed by 7 bases and 2 bases, with 16 bases remaining between them. Looked up from germline, CDR1 is SGHAT and CDR2 is FQNNGV. CDR3 in DNA: TGTGCCAGCAACCAGGGACTCCGAATCACAGATACGCAGTATTTT. It specifies CASNQGLRITDTQYF.

The V gene is TRBV5-1, the J gene TRBJ1-1; TRBD1 aligns across 7 bases. Trimming took 0 bases from V and 5 from J; bases not matched to a gene: 10. The germline gives CDR1 SGHRS, CDR2 YFSETQ. The CDR3 sequence is 16 residues long. DNA of the CDR3: TGCGCCAGCAGCTTGGGGACAGGTACGGTGAGTACTGAAGCTTTCTTT. It encodes CASSLGTGTVSTEAFF.

The chain links TRBV27 to TRBJ1-6; 11 nucleotides agree with TRBD1. The CDR3 totals 15 residues. Germline CDR1 MNHEY, CDR2 SMNVEV (reference sequence). V trimming: 6 bases; J trimming: 7 bases; junction bases outside the gene matches: 5. Here the CDR3 DNA reads TGTGCCAGCAGCCCGGACAGGGGGCGAAATTCACCCCTCCACTTT. Protein sequence: CASSPDRGRNSPLHF.

This rearrangement joins TRBV10-2 to TRBJ2-7; TRBD1 matches at 7 bases. The CDR3 has 13 residues. In germline, CDR1 is WSHSY, CDR2 SAAADI. The V segment lost 4 bases and the J segment 2 bases; nucleotides outside the gene matches: 2. The CDR3 region has the DNA TGCGCCAGCAGTGTTGGGACAGCCTACGAGCAGTACTTC. Amino acid sequence: CASSVGTAYEQYF.

This clone was counted between two and nine times. Other DNA sequences of this sample code for an identical CDR3. The rearrangement uses TRBV29-1 and TRBJ2-5; D may be TRBD1 or TRBD2 (5 bases each). Between the trimmed V and J ends, which lost 7 bases and 1 base, there was a span of 10 bases. CDR3 length equals 12 residues. The V gene's germline CDR1 is SQVTM and CDR2 ANQGSEA. CDR3 amino acids: CSGTRGQETQYF. Here the CDR3 DNA reads TGCAGCGGAACTAGGGGCCAAGAGACCCAGTACTTC.

This clone was seen a few times. The chain links TRBV7-8 to TRBJ2-2; D may match TRBD1 or TRBD2 (5 bases each). V was trimmed by 5 bases and J by 0 bases, leaving 16 bases between them. The germline V gene encodes CDR1 SGHVS and CDR2 FQNEAQ. This CDR3 is built from 17 residues. The CDR3 DNA follows: TGTGCCAGCAGCCCTTTCGGTGAGGGGCCGAACACCGGGGAGCTGTTTTTT. Protein: CASSPFGEGPNTGELFF.

The chain has TRBV6-6 and TRBJ2-7; the D is unclear. The germline V and J ends were trimmed by 8 bases and 3 bases, with 14 bases remaining between them. CDR1 and CDR2 (germline): MNHNY, SVGAGI (reference sequence). The CDR3 is 13 residues long. The CDR3 spells CASAVSLYYEQYF. The CDR3 DNA reads as TGTGCCAGCGCAGTATCTCTCTACTACGAGCAGTACTTC.

This clone appeared a single time. V is TRBV5-1 and J is TRBJ2-1; D may be TRBD1 (6 bases). CDR1 and CDR2 (germline): SGHRS, YFSETQ. Trimming removed 4 bases from V and 3 bases from J, with 11 bases in between. CDR3 length: 14 amino acids. The CDR3 protein is CASSAQGIYNEQFF. The CDR3 nucleotides read TGCGCCAGCAGCGCCCAGGGGATCTACAATGAGCAGTTCTTC.

The chain carries TRBV27 and TRBJ2-7, with a possible D match to TRBD1 (6 bases). CDR3 length: 17 amino acids. Trimming stripped 4 bases from V and 4 bases from J, with 23 bases between. Germline lookup yields CDR1 MNHEY and CDR2 SMNVEV (reference sequence). The DNA for the CDR3 is TGTGCCAGCAGTTATCGTCGTGGAGGACAGCGAGAATACGAGCAGTACTTC. Protein: CASSYRRGGQREYEQYF.

Note on this clone: Since no conserved phenylalanine or tryptophan closes the CDR3, a read error is the likely cause. The chain recombines TRBV18 with TRBJ1-2; 10 bases align to TRBD1. CDR1 is KGHSH and CDR2 is LQKENI in the germline V gene. This CDR3 spans 13 amino acids. V gave up 5 bases and J gave up 8 bases; unmatched junction bases: 5. The CDR3 is CASSTGTGDGYTI. The DNA of the CDR3 is TGTGCCAGCTCAACCGGGACAGGGGACGGCTACACCATC.

Only one count was recorded for this clone. The rearrangement links TRBV27 to TRBJ1-2, with 10 bases fitting TRBD1. This CDR3 has 15 amino acids. With V trimmed by 5 bases and J by 10 bases, 13 bases remained unmatched. The germline V gene encodes CDR1 MNHEY and CDR2 SMNVEV (reference sequence). CDR3 sequence: CASSLGQGNDKNYTF. In DNA, the CDR3 is TGTGCCAGCAGTCTGGGACAGGGGAATGATAAGAACTACACCTTC.

This clone was found many times. The chain has TRBV7-2 and TRBJ2-1; D call uncertain. Germline CDR1 SGHTA, CDR2 FQGNSA. Trimming removed 3 bases at V and 0 bases at J, with 9 bases between. This CDR3 contains 15 residues. DNA of the CDR3: TGTGCCAGCAGCTTCCGGAAAAGCTCCTACAATGAGCAGTTCTTC. As protein: CASSFRKSSYNEQFF.